This T cell receptor beta chain was sequenced during a study of blood T cell repertoires in COVID-19. The overall study: Acute and convalescent COVID-19 specimens originated in the United States, Italy and Spain.

A single count supports this clone. The CDR3 contains 12 residues. The V end lost 5 bases, the J end lost 6 bases, and 10 bases lay between the germline ends. CDR1 is LGHDT and CDR2 is YNNKEL in the germline V gene (reference sequence). Clinical history as reported by participants underpinned cohort assignment. Resolution of symptoms, clearance, or two negative PCRs was present in recovered Cohort 3 donors. In the authors' workflow: Counts of nucleated cells, estimated from reference gene primer amplification, were obtained. Clones were sequenced by immunoSEQ multiplex PCR, and TCRdb holds only the in-frame ones, with some missing. That table furnishes V, J and clone size, whereas the DNA furnished D and trimming. The sample shows 150,000 to 200,000 clones, approximately 88% of them seen only once.

This TCR was recovered from a woman aged 55 to 70 who had recovered from COVID-19. The V and J genes are TRBV3-1 (or the pseudogene TRBV3-2) and TRBJ1-1; D is ambiguous. Sequenced input: PBMCs or T cells enriched from blood (not recorded which). CDR3 in DNA: TGTGCCAGCAGCTTTAGAAATTCTGAAGCTTTCTTT. Protein sequence: CASSFRNSEAFF.